The entry below describes one T cell receptor beta chain. As yet, its antigen is unknown. After expansion with viral peptide pools in the ViraFEST assay, antigen-specific CD4+ T cells were sequenced. Culture proceeded for approximately 9 days, and CD4+ T cells were then isolated. Each participant received a vaccine that was either BNT162b2 or mRNA-1273, given as two doses. Nucleocapsid antibody tests were negative, and the vaccine recipients had no prior SARS-CoV-2 infection. Every well housed around 2 million PBMC, which grew in culture alongside about 11 IU/ml IL-2 and roughly 10 ug/ml peptides. The data stem from a study of vaccination effects on CD4 cells after COVID-19. Looking at the study overall: Sampling occurred a median 72 days post second dose, range 14 to 241.

Here immunoSEQ multiplex PCR was the method, and the copy in TCRdb shows in-frame clones only, minus some. The sample carries 25,000 to 30,000 clones, around 70% recorded once. Germline CDR1 and CDR2: MRHNA and SNTAGT. V lost 1 base and J 7 bases, leaving 16 bases between the germline ends. The CDR3 covers 15 residues. The chain carries TRBV6-4 and TRBJ1-2; no clear D gene. The sample was CD4+ T cells from PBMCs cultured with HCoV-NL63 spike peptides, taken after COVID-19 vaccination. The clonotype comes from a human donor who received a COVID-19 vaccine. CDR3 nucleotide sequence: TGTGCCAGCAGTGACTTTGTGCGGGCGCCGGGTGGCTACACCTTC. Translation gives CASSDFVRAPGGYTF.